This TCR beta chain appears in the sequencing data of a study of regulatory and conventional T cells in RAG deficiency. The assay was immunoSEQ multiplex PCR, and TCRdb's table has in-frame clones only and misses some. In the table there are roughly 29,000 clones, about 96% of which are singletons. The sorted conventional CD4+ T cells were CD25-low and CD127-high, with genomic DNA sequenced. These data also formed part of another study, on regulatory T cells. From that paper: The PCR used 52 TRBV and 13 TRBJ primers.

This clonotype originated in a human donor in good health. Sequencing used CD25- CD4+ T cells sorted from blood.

This CDR3 is CASSSTGQIYNEQFF. Here the CDR3 DNA reads TGCGCCAGCAGCTCAACCGGACAGATTTACAATGAGCAGTTCTTC. This chain uses TRBV5-1 with TRBJ2-1, with a possible D match to TRBD1 (6 bases). CDR3 length: 15 amino acids. Germline lookup yields CDR1 SGHRS and CDR2 YFSETQ. Trimming took 3 bases from V and 4 from J, leaving 14 bases between them. The full variable domain, in which reference TRBV5-1 and TRBJ2-1 provide the parts outside the CDR3, is KAGVTQTPRYLIKTRGQQVTLSCSPISGHRSVSWYQQTPGQGLQFLFEYFSETQRNKGNFPGRFSGRQFSNSRSEMNVSTLELGDSALYLCASSSTGQIYNEQFFGPGTRLTVL.